This TCR beta chain was profiled in a study of T cell responses to AZD1222 COVID-19 vaccine. Data came from immunoSEQ multiplex PCR; TCRdb stores just in-frame clones and leaves some out. The repertoire consists of more than 85,000 clones, with 85% to 95% occurring once and the leading ten covering roughly 7.8%. Germline lookup yields CDR1 WSHSY and CDR2 SAAADI. The CDR3 has 15 amino acids. V gave up 2 bases and J gave up 5 bases; unmatched junction bases: 6. The chain links TRBV10-2 to TRBJ1-2; 9 bases map to TRBD1. The specimen was peripheral blood, collected on day 0 of AZD1222 vaccination. This sequence originates from an adult in good health. The CDR3: CASSEMRQGEYGYTF. DNA for the CDR3: TGCGCCAGCAGTGAGATGAGACAGGGGGAGTATGGCTACACCTTC.